This T cell receptor beta chain was recovered during a study of regulatory T cells in long-lasting Graves disease. This clonotype has ten or more counts. Investigators prepared the TCR beta libraries by applying iRepertoire HTBI primers and Arm-PCR of CDR3 regions. TCRdb redid the calling of the multiplex PCR reads with MiXCR, one entry per CDR3 protein. The table lists about 540,000 distinct CDR3 sequences, approximately 15% of them singletons. Time point: newly diagnosed GD, antithyroid drugs for less than 3 months. The TCR library was made from RNA that had been extracted from PBMCs in TRIzol. This CDR3 has 12 amino acids. Germline V lookup: CDR1 SGHDN, CDR2 FVKESK. V lost 3 bases and J lost 4, with 7 bases in between. This same sample was also part of a study on T cells in Graves' hyperthyroidism and ophthalmopathy. From that study: Across 18 months, stable Graves' hyperthyroidism was marked by no progression to ophthalmopathy. On the basis of clinical symptoms, serum thyroxine and TRAb, thyroid ultrasound and orbital computed tomography, diagnoses were made. Carried out on the TCR CDR3, a first-round RT-PCR used the HTBI primer set.

The sequencing used peripheral blood mononuclear cells (PBMCs), collected at new diagnosis, from a patient treated with antithyroid drugs. The chain combines TRBV14 with TRBJ2-7, with a tentative D call TRBD1 (6 bases). This clonotype was sampled from a man aged 25-45 years with Graves disease. The CDR3 coding sequence is TGTGCCAGCAGCCACAGGGGTTACGAGCAGTACTTC. It yields the protein CASSHRGYEQYF.